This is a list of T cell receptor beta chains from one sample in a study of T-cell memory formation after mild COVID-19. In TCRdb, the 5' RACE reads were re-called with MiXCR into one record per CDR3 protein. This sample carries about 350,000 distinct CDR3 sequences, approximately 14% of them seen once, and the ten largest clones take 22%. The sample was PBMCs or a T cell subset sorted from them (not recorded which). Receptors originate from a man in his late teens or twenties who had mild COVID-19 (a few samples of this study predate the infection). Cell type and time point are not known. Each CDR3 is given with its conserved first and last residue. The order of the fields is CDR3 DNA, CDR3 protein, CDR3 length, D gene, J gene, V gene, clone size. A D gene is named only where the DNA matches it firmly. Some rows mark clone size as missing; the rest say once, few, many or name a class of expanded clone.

DNA: TGTGCCAGCAGTTTCGAGGGTTTAGAATCACCCCTCCACTTT
CDR3: CASSFEGLESPLHF
length: 14
D: -
J: TRBJ1-6
V: TRBV12-3/TRBV12-4
size: -

DNA: TGTGCCAGCAGCTTAATAGGTCAGGGCCCCAGGGTGGGAGCTTTCTTT
CDR3: CASSLIGQGPRVGAFF
length: 16
D: -
J: TRBJ1-1
V: TRBV7-8
size: -

DNA: TGTGCCAGCAGCTTTCCCGGGCGGGGGGGACCCTACGAGCAGTACTTC
CDR3: CASSFPGRGGPYEQYF
length: 16
D: TRBD2
J: TRBJ2-7
V: TRBV7-2
size: few

DNA: TGTGCCAGCAGTTTATTCAGGGAGTCAGGCGAGCAGTACTTC
CDR3: CASSLFRESGEQYF
length: 14
D: -
J: TRBJ2-7
V: TRBV12-3/TRBV12-4
size: few

DNA: TGCGCCAGCAGCCAGATGACAGAAGATACGCAGTATTTT
CDR3: CASSQMTEDTQYF
length: 13
D: -
J: TRBJ2-3
V: TRBV4-3
size: few

DNA: TGTGCCACCAAACCAGGGTGGGGCACTGAAGCTTTCTTT
CDR3: CATKPGWGTEAFF
length: 13
D: -
J: TRBJ1-1
V: TRBV15
size: -

DNA: TGTGCCAGCAATAGGGGGGGACTAGCGGAGCAGTTCTTC
CDR3: CASNRGGLAEQFF
length: 13
D: TRBD2
J: TRBJ2-1
V: TRBV12-3/TRBV12-4
size: many

DNA: TGCGCCAGCAGCCGACACCGGGGGACAGGGGAAAAGGCCTATAATTCACCCCTCCACTTT
CDR3: CASSRHRGTGEKAYNSPLHF
length: 20
D: TRBD1
J: TRBJ1-6
V: TRBV5-1
size: -

DNA: TGTGCCAGCAGCTTAGGTGGACAGGGCCAAGAGACCCAGTACTTC
CDR3: CASSLGGQGQETQYF
length: 15
D: TRBD1
J: TRBJ2-5
V: TRBV7-2
size: -

DNA: TGTGCCAGCAGCTTAGTCTCTGGTTTGGAGCAGTACTTC
CDR3: CASSLVSGLEQYF
length: 13
D: -
J: TRBJ2-7
V: TRBV11-2
size: few

DNA: TGTGCCAGCTCACCAGCAGCGAACACTGAAGCTTTCTTT
CDR3: CASSPAANTEAFF
length: 13
D: -
J: TRBJ1-1
V: TRBV18
size: few

DNA: TGTGCCAGCAGCTTGGACAGGGGGCGCGGTCAGCCCCAGCATTTT
CDR3: CASSLDRGRGQPQHF
length: 15
D: TRBD1
J: TRBJ1-5
V: TRBV5-5
size: few

DNA: TGTGCCAGCAGCCGGCTCGGGACAGGGAGGAAGGGCACTGAAGCTTTCTTT
CDR3: CASSRLGTGRKGTEAFF
length: 17
D: TRBD1
J: TRBJ1-1
V: TRBV14
size: -

DNA: TGTGCCAGCAGCAAATCGGTACAGGGGGTAATTTTTGGCTACACCTTC
CDR3: CASSKSVQGVIFGYTF
length: 16
D: -
J: TRBJ1-2
V: TRBV21-1
size: few

DNA: TGTGCCAGCAAGGAGGCGGGCAGGGCCCAAGAGACCCAGTACTTC
CDR3: CASKEAGRAQETQYF
length: 15
D: -
J: TRBJ2-5
V: TRBV6-5
size: few

DNA: TGTGCCAGCAGTTACGCCGTCCCGGCGGGTACGCAGTATTTT
CDR3: CASSYAVPAGTQYF
length: 14
D: -
J: TRBJ2-3
V: TRBV6-5
size: -

DNA: TGTGCCAGCAGTTCCGTAACGGTAGGGGAGACCCAGTACTTC
CDR3: CASSSVTVGETQYF
length: 14
D: -
J: TRBJ2-5
V: TRBV6-2/TRBV6-3
size: many

DNA: TGTGCCAGCAGTTTTGTGGCTAGCGGGGAAGGAGGCCAAGAGACCCAGTACTTC
CDR3: CASSFVASGEGGQETQYF
length: 18
D: TRBD2
J: TRBJ2-5
V: TRBV12-3/TRBV12-4
size: few

DNA: TGTGCCAGCAGTGAAGCGCGAGGGTCAGGGGCCAACGTCCTGACTTTC
CDR3: CASSEARGSGANVLTF
length: 16
D: -
J: TRBJ2-6
V: TRBV2
size: few

DNA: TGTGCCAGCAGGCAGGAGATCTTCTACGAGCAGTACTTC
CDR3: CASRQEIFYEQYF
length: 13
D: -
J: TRBJ2-7
V: TRBV2
size: -

DNA: TGTGCCAGCAGGCGGGACAGACTTGACGAGCAGTACTTC
CDR3: CASRRDRLDEQYF
length: 13
D: -
J: TRBJ2-7
V: TRBV11-2
size: few

DNA: TGTGCCACCAGACTAGCGGGGGAGACAGATACGCAGTATTTT
CDR3: CATRLAGETDTQYF
length: 14
D: TRBD2
J: TRBJ2-3
V: TRBV10-3
size: -

DNA: TGTGCCAGCAGCCCTTACAGGGATCGAGAGACCCAGTACTTC
CDR3: CASSPYRDRETQYF
length: 14
D: -
J: TRBJ2-5
V: TRBV7-9
size: -

DNA: TGTGCCAGCAGTCTCGGGATATTGGTGGCTAGCGGGTCTGCTACGGATGAGCAGTTCTTC
CDR3: CASSLGILVASGSATDEQFF
length: 20
D: TRBD2
J: TRBJ2-1
V: TRBV9
size: -

DNA: TGTGCCAGCAGCTTAGTTACCAACGGCCCCTACGAGCAGTACTTC
CDR3: CASSLVTNGPYEQYF
length: 15
D: -
J: TRBJ2-7
V: TRBV7-9
size: -

DNA: TGTGCCAGCAGTTACTCGGGGGGAGGCGAGCAGTACTTC
CDR3: CASSYSGGGEQYF
length: 13
D: -
J: TRBJ2-7
V: TRBV6-6
size: -

DNA: TGCGCCAGCAGCCAAGCGGTTGTAGGTCATCAGCCCCAGCATTTT
CDR3: CASSQAVVGHQPQHF
length: 15
D: -
J: TRBJ1-5
V: TRBV4-1
size: -

DNA: TGTGCCAGCAGCGTAGGATCTGCGGTCCTTGGTCAGCCCCAGCATTTT
CDR3: CASSVGSAVLGQPQHF
length: 16
D: -
J: TRBJ1-5
V: TRBV9
size: -

DNA: TGTGCCAGCTCACCCCAGGAGACTAGGACCAATGAGCAGTTCTTC
CDR3: CASSPQETRTNEQFF
length: 15
D: -
J: TRBJ2-1
V: TRBV18
size: few

DNA: TGTGCCAGCTCACCAAACCTCGAATATGGCTACACCTTC
CDR3: CASSPNLEYGYTF
length: 13
D: -
J: TRBJ1-2
V: TRBV18
size: -

DNA: TGTGCCTCCTCAGGGGGGGGGAGCACAGATACGCAGTATTTT
CDR3: CASSGGGSTDTQYF
length: 14
D: -
J: TRBJ2-3
V: TRBV10-3
size: few

DNA: TGCAGCGTTGAAGATGTCATTAGCGGGGGATACAGTGAGCAGTTCTTC
CDR3: CSVEDVISGGYSEQFF
length: 16
D: TRBD2
J: TRBJ2-1
V: TRBV29-1
size: few

DNA: TGTGCCAGCAGCCAGGGACACGTCGTTTCACCCCTCCACTTT
CDR3: CASSQGHVVSPLHF
length: 14
D: -
J: TRBJ1-6
V: TRBV3-1
size: -

DNA: TGTGCCAGCCGGACTTGGCTCCAGGGAGAGTCTGGGGCCAACGTCCTGACTTTC
CDR3: CASRTWLQGESGANVLTF
length: 18
D: -
J: TRBJ2-6
V: TRBV7-2
size: -

DNA: TGTGCCAGCAGTAGTCGGACAGGGAACACTGAAGCTTTCTTT
CDR3: CASSSRTGNTEAFF
length: 14
D: TRBD1
J: TRBJ1-1
V: TRBV6-6
size: few

DNA: TGTGCCAGCTCCTACGGACAGGGGGAAACTGAAGCTTTCTTT
CDR3: CASSYGQGETEAFF
length: 14
D: TRBD1
J: TRBJ1-1
V: TRBV18
size: -

DNA: TGTGCCAGCAGTTACTCGACAGGGACCGGGGAGCTGTTTTTT
CDR3: CASSYSTGTGELFF
length: 14
D: TRBD1
J: TRBJ2-2
V: TRBV6-5
size: -

DNA: TGTGCCAGCAGCCAAGATCGAGGGCAGAACACCGGGGAGCTGTTTTTT
CDR3: CASSQDRGQNTGELFF
length: 16
D: -
J: TRBJ2-2
V: TRBV3-1
size: -

DNA: TGCGCCAGCAGCTTTGTAGGAACCACCGGGGAGCTGTTTTTT
CDR3: CASSFVGTTGELFF
length: 14
D: -
J: TRBJ2-2
V: TRBV5-1
size: many

DNA: TGCGCCAGCAGCTTGGTTGGAGGGGGGGCGCCCAATGAGCAGTTCTTC
CDR3: CASSLVGGGAPNEQFF
length: 16
D: -
J: TRBJ2-1
V: TRBV5-1
size: many

DNA: TGCGCCAGCAGCTTGGTGTCGGCCCGCTCTGGGGCCAACGTCCTGACTTTC
CDR3: CASSLVSARSGANVLTF
length: 17
D: -
J: TRBJ2-6
V: TRBV5-1
size: many

DNA: TGTGCCAGCAGCTTAGTACGGCGGGGCTCGAAGGATGAGCAGTTCTTC
CDR3: CASSLVRRGSKDEQFF
length: 16
D: -
J: TRBJ2-1
V: TRBV11-2
size: -

DNA: TGCGCCAGCAGCCAAGCGGCGGCAGGAGTAAGCGCTGAAGCTTTCTTT
CDR3: CASSQAAAGVSAEAFF
length: 16
D: -
J: TRBJ1-1
V: TRBV4-1
size: few

DNA: TGTGCCTGGAGTGGAGTTAGCTCTGGGGCCAACGTCCTGACTTTC
CDR3: CAWSGVSSGANVLTF
length: 15
D: -
J: TRBJ2-6
V: TRBV30
size: few

DNA: TGTGCCAGCAGGACAGGTACGGCAGATACGCAGTATTTT
CDR3: CASRTGTADTQYF
length: 13
D: -
J: TRBJ2-3
V: TRBV6-2/TRBV6-3
size: -

DNA: TGTGCCAGCAGCTTAGTGTCGATGAACACTGAAGCTTTCTTT
CDR3: CASSLVSMNTEAFF
length: 14
D: -
J: TRBJ1-1
V: TRBV7-2
size: few

DNA: TGCGCCAGCAGCCAACGCCAGGGGGCCGGGAACATTCAGTACTTC
CDR3: CASSQRQGAGNIQYF
length: 15
D: TRBD1
J: TRBJ2-4
V: TRBV4-3
size: many

DNA: TGTGCCAGCAGCTTTCAACAGGGGGACGGCAGGGAATACAATGAGCAGTTCTTC
CDR3: CASSFQQGDGREYNEQFF
length: 18
D: TRBD1
J: TRBJ2-1
V: TRBV7-9
size: few

DNA: TGCGCCAGCAGCCAGAGCTTTGAAGCTTTCTTT
CDR3: CASSQSFEAFF
length: 11
D: -
J: TRBJ1-1
V: TRBV4-1
size: few

DNA: TGTGCCAGCAGCCCCGGGTTCGACAGATTCCAAGAGACCCAGTACTTC
CDR3: CASSPGFDRFQETQYF
length: 16
D: -
J: TRBJ2-5
V: TRBV5-6
size: -

DNA: TGTGCCACCAGTGACTCGACAGGAGCCCAAGAGACCCAGTACTTC
CDR3: CATSDSTGAQETQYF
length: 15
D: -
J: TRBJ2-5
V: TRBV24-1
size: -

DNA: TGTGCCAGCAGATCCTTCCTAGCGGGGGTCGGCACAGATACGCAGTATTTT
CDR3: CASRSFLAGVGTDTQYF
length: 17
D: TRBD2
J: TRBJ2-3
V: TRBV6-2/TRBV6-3
size: few

DNA: TGTGCCAGCAGCTTAGATACAGGGTGGTCTGGAAACACCATATATTTT
CDR3: CASSLDTGWSGNTIYF
length: 16
D: -
J: TRBJ1-3
V: TRBV7-2
size: -

DNA: TGTGCCACCAGTGATCTCCTGACAGGGTCCGCCAATCAGCCCCAGCATTTT
CDR3: CATSDLLTGSANQPQHF
length: 17
D: TRBD1
J: TRBJ1-5
V: TRBV24-1
size: -

DNA: TGCGCCAGCAGCATAGCGGGGGGACCCTACACCGGGGAGCTGTTTTTT
CDR3: CASSIAGGPYTGELFF
length: 16
D: TRBD2
J: TRBJ2-2
V: TRBV10-2
size: few

DNA: TGCGCCAGCAGCCAGTCAGAGACAGGGTCGGAGACCCAGTACTTC
CDR3: CASSQSETGSETQYF
length: 15
D: TRBD1
J: TRBJ2-5
V: TRBV4-3
size: -

DNA: TGTGCCAGCTCCAAGGGGGCTCAAGAGACCCAGTACTTC
CDR3: CASSKGAQETQYF
length: 13
D: TRBD1
J: TRBJ2-5
V: TRBV18
size: few